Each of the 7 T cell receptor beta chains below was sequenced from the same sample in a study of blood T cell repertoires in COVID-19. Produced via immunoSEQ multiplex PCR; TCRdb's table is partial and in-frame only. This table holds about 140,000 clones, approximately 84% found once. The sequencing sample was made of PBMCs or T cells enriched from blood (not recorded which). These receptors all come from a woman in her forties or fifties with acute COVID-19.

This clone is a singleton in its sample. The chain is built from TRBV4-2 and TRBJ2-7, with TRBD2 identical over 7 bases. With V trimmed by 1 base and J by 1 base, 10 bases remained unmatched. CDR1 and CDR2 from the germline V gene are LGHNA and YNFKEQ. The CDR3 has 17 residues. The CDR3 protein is CASSQGDLAEDSYEQYF. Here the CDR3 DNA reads TGTGCCAGCAGCCAAGGTGATCTAGCGGAAGATTCCTACGAGCAGTACTTC.

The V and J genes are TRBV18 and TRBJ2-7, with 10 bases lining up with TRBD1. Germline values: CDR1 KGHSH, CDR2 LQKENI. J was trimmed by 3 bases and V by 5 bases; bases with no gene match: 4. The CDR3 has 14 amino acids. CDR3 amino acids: CASSGTGAGYEQYF. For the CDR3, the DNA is TGTGCCAGCTCAGGGACAGGGGCCGGCTACGAGCAGTACTTC.

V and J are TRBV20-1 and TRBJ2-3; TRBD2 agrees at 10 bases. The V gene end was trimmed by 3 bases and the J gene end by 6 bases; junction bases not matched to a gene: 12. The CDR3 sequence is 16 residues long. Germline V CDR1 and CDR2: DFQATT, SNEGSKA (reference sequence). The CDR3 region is CSASGQSGRAADTQYF. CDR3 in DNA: TGCAGTGCTAGTGGACAGAGCGGGAGGGCCGCCGATACGCAGTATTTT.

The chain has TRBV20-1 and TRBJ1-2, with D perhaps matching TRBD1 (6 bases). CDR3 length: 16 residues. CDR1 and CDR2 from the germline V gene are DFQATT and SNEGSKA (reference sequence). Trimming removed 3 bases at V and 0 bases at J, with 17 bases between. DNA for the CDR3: TGCAGTGCTAGTCCCCGGGGGGCCATAGCTAACTATGGCTACACCTTC. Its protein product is CSASPRGAIANYGYTF.

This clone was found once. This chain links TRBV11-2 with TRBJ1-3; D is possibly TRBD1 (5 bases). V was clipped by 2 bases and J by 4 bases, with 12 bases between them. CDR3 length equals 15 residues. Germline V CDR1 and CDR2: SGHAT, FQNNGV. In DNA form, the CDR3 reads TGTGCCAGCAGCTTAAGTGGGGGGAGAGGAAACACCATATATTTT. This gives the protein CASSLSGGRGNTIYF.

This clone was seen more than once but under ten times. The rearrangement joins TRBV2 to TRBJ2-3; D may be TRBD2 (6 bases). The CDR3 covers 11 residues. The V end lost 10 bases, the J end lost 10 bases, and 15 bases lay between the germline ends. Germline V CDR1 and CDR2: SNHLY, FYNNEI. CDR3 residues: CAIKEGTPQYF. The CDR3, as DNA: TGTGCCATAAAAGAAGGGACTCCGCAGTATTTT.

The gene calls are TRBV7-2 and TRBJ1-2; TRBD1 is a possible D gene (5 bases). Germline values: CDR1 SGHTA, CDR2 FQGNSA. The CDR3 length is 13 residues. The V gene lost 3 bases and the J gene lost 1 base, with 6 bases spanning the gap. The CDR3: CASSFDSNYGYTF. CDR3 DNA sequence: TGTGCCAGCAGCTTCGACAGTAACTATGGCTACACCTTC.